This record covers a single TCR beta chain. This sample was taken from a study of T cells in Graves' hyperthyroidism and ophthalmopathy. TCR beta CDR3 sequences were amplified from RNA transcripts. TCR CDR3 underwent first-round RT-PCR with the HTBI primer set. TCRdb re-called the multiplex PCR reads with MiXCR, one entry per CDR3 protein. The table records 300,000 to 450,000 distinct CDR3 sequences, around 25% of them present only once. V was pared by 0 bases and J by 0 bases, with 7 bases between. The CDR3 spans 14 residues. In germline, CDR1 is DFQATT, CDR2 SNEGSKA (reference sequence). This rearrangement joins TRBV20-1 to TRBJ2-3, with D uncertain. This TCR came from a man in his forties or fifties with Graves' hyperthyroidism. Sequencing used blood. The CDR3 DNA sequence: TGCAGTGCTAGAGAGGGGTATAGCACAGATACGCAGTATTTT. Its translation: CSAREGYSTDTQYF.